This T cell receptor beta chain was recovered during a study of patients and donors after allogeneic stem cell transplantation (dated by TCRdb to 2018 to 2021). V drops 6 bases and J drops 0 bases, leaving 9 bases in between. According to the germline V gene, CDR1 reads SNHLY and CDR2 reads FYNNEI. Its CDR3 holds 14 amino acids, cysteine through phenylalanine. Solely the CDR3 DNA is kept, with 42 bases framed from the first base. Library preparation was by RT-PCR. TCRdb names NextSeq 550 as the instrument used. Clones were called with MiXCR by TCRdb after fastp trimmed the public reads at Q25, and only in-frame beta chains were retained. Identical CDR3 proteins give one entry, which carries the most common genes and DNA. A total of some 960,000 distinct CDR3 sequences appear in this sample, under 20% of them only once. The ten most abundant clones make up 5% to 6.5% of the sample. This clonotype has a handful of counts. No antigen is known for it. Base-call qualities are not available, and no considerably larger clone is one nucleotide away.

Sequenced sample: blood, either unsorted or a sorted T cell fraction (not recorded which). In this chain, TRBV2 is recombined with TRBJ1-5; the D gene lacks a confident call. The TCR originated in a human donor who was either an allogeneic HSCT recipient or a stem cell or donor lymphocyte infusion donor (not recorded which). It is not recorded whose cells these are; they may come from a transplant donor. This receptor carries the CDR3 CASSRDYSNQPQHF. The DNA sequence is TGTGCCAGCAGCCGGGATTATAGCAATCAGCCCCAGCATTTT.